The T cell receptor beta chain under discussion was sequenced for a study of T cell responses to AZD1222 COVID-19 vaccine. Study-wide findings and caveats: Among the donors, most were white British and more were female, and clonal diversity was possibly underestimated.

Clones were read by immunoSEQ multiplex PCR, and TCRdb kept only the in-frame ones, dropping some. This table has tens of thousands of clones, 85% to 90% appearing once. As concerns this clone: As yet, its antigen is unknown.

V was shortened by 1 base and J by 4 bases, with 6 bases between the two germline ends. Germline CDR1 is SGHNT and CDR2 is YENEEA. This CDR3 comprises 13 residues. This clonotype was obtained from an adult in good health. Sequences were derived from peripheral blood, sampled on day 0 of MenACWY control vaccination. The chain uses TRBV11-3 and TRBJ2-3; TRBD2 might be the D (5 bases). This chain's CDR3 is CASSLAAADTQYF. The DNA of the CDR3 is TGTGCCAGCAGCTTAGCAGCGGCAGATACGCAGTATTTT. Based on the CDR3 plus reference TRBV11-3 and TRBJ2-3, the full variable domain is EAGVVQSPRYKIIEKKQPVAFWCNPISGHNTLYWYLQNLGQGPELLIRYENEEAVDDSQLPKDRFSAERLKGVDSTLKIQPAELGDSAVYLCASSLAAADTQYFGPGTRLTVL.